These 2 T cell receptor beta chains came from one sample sequenced in a study of blood T cell repertoires in COVID-19 (dated by TCRdb to between 2020 and 2021). Libraries were prepared through the immunoSEQ multiplex PCR assay. TCRdb stores this immuneACCESS table with in-frame sequences only. Part of the clones is absent; in the studies checked, under half of the shortfall reflects unresolved V genes, and no reason is known for the rest. This sample comprises approximately 140,000 clones, roughly 84% of them detected only once. Under 5.5% of the sample is taken by the ten largest. The sample consisted of PBMCs or T cells enriched from blood (not recorded which). Receptor source: a man in his forties with acute COVID-19.

The chain carries TRBV7-2 and TRBJ1-3; possible D gene TRBD1, 5 bases. This CDR3 is built from 15 residues. Germline V CDR1 and CDR2: SGHTA, FQGNSA. The germline V and J ends were trimmed by 4 bases and 0 bases, with 10 bases remaining between them. This CDR3 is CASSWTRASGNTIYF. DNA for the CDR3: TGTGCCAGCAGCTGGACACGGGCCTCTGGAAACACCATATATTTT.

This clone was seen a few times. V usage is TRBV7-8 and J usage is TRBJ2-2, with 7 bases aligning to TRBD2. Germline CDR1 reads SGHVS; CDR2 reads FQNEAQ. J lost 1 base, V lost 7 bases, and 15 bases had no gene match. The CDR3 consists of 18 residues. The CDR3 DNA reads TGTGCCAGCACCGGACTAGGCGGGGTAGGACTGAACACCGGGGAGCTGTTTTTT. This sequence encodes CASTGLGGVGLNTGELFF.